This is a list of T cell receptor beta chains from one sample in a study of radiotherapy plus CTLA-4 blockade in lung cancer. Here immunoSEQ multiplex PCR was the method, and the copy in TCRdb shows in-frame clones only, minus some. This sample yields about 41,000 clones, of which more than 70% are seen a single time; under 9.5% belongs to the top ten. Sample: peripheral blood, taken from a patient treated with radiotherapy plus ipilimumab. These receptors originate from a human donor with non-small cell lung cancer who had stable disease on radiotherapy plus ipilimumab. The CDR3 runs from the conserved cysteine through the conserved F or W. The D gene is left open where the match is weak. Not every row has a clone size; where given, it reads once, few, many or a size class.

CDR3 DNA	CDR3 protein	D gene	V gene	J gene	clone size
TGTACCAGCAGTTACTTCGGACAGGGCCGGGAGACCCAGTACTTC	CTSSYFGQGRETQYF	TRBD1	TRBV6-5	TRBJ2-5	-
TGTGCCTGGAGCGGGGGGGCCCATGAGCAGTTCTTC	CAWSGGAHEQFF	TRBD2	TRBV30	TRBJ2-1	-
TGCGCCAGCAGCTTGGGAGGAATCCCCTCCTACGAGCAGTACTTC	CASSLGGIPSYEQYF	-	TRBV5-1	TRBJ2-7	-
TGTGCCATCAGTGTGGGCACTAACACCGGGGAGCTGTTTTTT	CAISVGTNTGELFF	-	TRBV10-3	TRBJ2-2	-
TGTGCCAGTAGTCCTCTACAGGGGAGAACTGAAGCTTTCTTT	CASSPLQGRTEAFF	TRBD1	TRBV19	TRBJ1-1	-
TGTGCCAGCAGTTACGGCGACCGGGGAGTGGCTTTCTTT	CASSYGDRGVAFF	-	TRBV6-5	TRBJ1-1	-
TGCGCCAGCAGGGAGCGGGGTTGGGCCGGGGAGCTGTTTTTT	CASRERGWAGELFF	TRBD2	TRBV10-2	TRBJ2-2	few
TGTGCCAGCAGCCCTCCTTCAGGACAGGGGGCATATACGCAGTATTTT	CASSPPSGQGAYTQYF	TRBD1	TRBV7-2	TRBJ2-3	-
TGCGCCAGCAGCGAACTACAGGGAATTTCGAATGAGCAGTTCTTC	CASSELQGISNEQFF	-	TRBV5-1	TRBJ2-1	-
TGTGCCACCAGCAGAGGGAGGAAAGAAAGCTCTGAAGCTTTCTTT	CATSRGRKESSEAFF	-	TRBV15	TRBJ1-1	-
TGTGCCAGCAGCTTACTAGCGGGGTTGGTTGAGCAGTTCTTC	CASSLLAGLVEQFF	TRBD2	TRBV7-9	TRBJ2-1	few
TGTGCCAGCAGTCAGGAGAGGGTCACTGAAGCTTTCTTT	CASSQERVTEAFF	-	TRBV2	TRBJ1-1	-
TGTGCCAGCAGTTCGACTAGCGCCCGGGGCAATGAGCAGTTCTTC	CASSSTSARGNEQFF	TRBD2	TRBV9	TRBJ2-1	-